The 3 T cell receptor beta chains reported below all come from one sample, sequenced in a study of shared clonotypes between healthy human individuals. The naive CD8 fraction comprised CD45RO-negative cells positively selected for CCR7 and excluded terminally differentiated effector memory CD45RA+ cells. Profiled with immunoSEQ multiplex PCR; TCRdb holds only in-frame clones, not every one. The sample holds 550,000 to 650,000 clones, approximately 96% seen once. The sequencing sample was made of naive CD8+ T cells sorted from blood. These receptors were taken from a woman in her thirties in good health.

This CDR3 reads CASSGARLDEQFF. The CDR3 DNA sequence: TGTGCCAGCAGTGGGGCTAGATTGGATGAGCAGTTCTTC. The V gene is TRBV2, the J gene TRBJ2-1; D unclear. Germline CDR1 is SNHLY and CDR2 is FYNNEI. This CDR3 region has 13 residues. The V and J ends lost 4 bases and 8 bases respectively, with 12 bases between them.

The V call is TRBV7-2, the J call TRBJ2-7, with 10 bases aligning to TRBD2. The CDR3 covers 18 residues. V was pared by 1 base and J by 5 bases, with 14 bases of the junction left unmatched. Germline assignment: CDR1 SGHTA and CDR2 FQGNSA. The CDR3 bases are TGTGCCAGCAGCTTAGAGTTCTCTAAGCTAGCGGGAGTCAACGAGCAGTACTTC. This codes for CASSLEFSKLAGVNEQYF.

V and J are TRBV9 and TRBJ2-3; 7 bases agree with TRBD1. V gave up 3 bases and J gave up 2 bases; unmatched junction bases: 6. Germline V gene lookup returns CDR1 SGDLS and CDR2 YYNGEE. The CDR3 contains 15 residues. As DNA, the CDR3 is TGTGCCAGCAGCGAGACAGGGCTGTTCACAGATACGCAGTATTTT. Its protein product is CASSETGLFTDTQYF.